This T cell receptor (beta chain) came from a study of CD8 T cells in ankylosing spondylitis. This clonotype was counted many times. MiXCR, applied by TCRdb to the 5' RACE reads, yields one record per CDR3 protein. The sample contains around 120,000 distinct CDR3 sequences, around 24% of which appear only once. The CDR3 extends over 15 amino acids. V lost 2 bases, J lost 4 bases, and 2 bases stayed unmatched. Germline V gene sequence: CDR1 SNHLY, CDR2 FYNNEI. Input material: synovial fluid, either unsorted or a sorted T cell fraction (not recorded which). This receptor was taken from a male donor with ankylosing spondylitis. The gene calls are TRBV2 and TRBJ2-3, with 11 nucleotides matching TRBD2. Here the CDR3 reads CASSELAGGADTQYF. As DNA, the CDR3 is TGTGCCAGCAGTGAACTAGCGGGAGGAGCAGATACGCAGTATTTT.